This is a list of T cell receptor beta chains from one sample in a study of identifying expanded T cells in peripheral blood. Using immunoSEQ multiplex PCR, the repertoire was profiled, and TCRdb retains in-frame clones only, with some absent. The sample has under 120,000 clones, roughly 89% seen once. Material for sequencing was blood. These receptors all come from a person aged 18 to 75 in good health. CDR3s include the opening cysteine and the closing phenylalanine or tryptophan. Each record gives: V gene, clone size, J gene, D gene, CDR3 DNA, CDR3 protein. The D gene is left open where the match is weak. Clone size is stated in some rows and not others, as once, few, many or a class when expanded.

v_gene: TRBV5-1; abundance: .; j_gene: TRBJ1-6; d_gene: TRBD1; CDR3nt: TGCGCCAGCATCCCAACCGGGGACAGGGGGAATAATTCACCCCTCCACTTT; CDR3aa: CASIPTGDRGNNSPLHF
v_gene: TRBV6-5; abundance: .; j_gene: TRBJ2-7; d_gene: .; CDR3nt: TGTGCCAGCAGTTCTGGACATCCGAGCTCCTACGAGCAGTACTTC; CDR3aa: CASSSGHPSSYEQYF
v_gene: TRBV4-3; abundance: .; j_gene: TRBJ1-2; d_gene: .; CDR3nt: TGCGCCAGCAGCCAATCGTGGGTCCTCTACAGGGACGATGGGTATGGCTACACCTTC; CDR3aa: CASSQSWVLYRDDGYGYTF
v_gene: TRBV21-1; abundance: .; j_gene: TRBJ1-5; d_gene: .; CDR3nt: TGTGCCAGCAGCAAAGTAGGGGGGGGTTTTGTGGGCAATCAGCCCCAGCATTTT; CDR3aa: CASSKVGGGFVGNQPQHF
v_gene: TRBV5-4; abundance: .; j_gene: TRBJ1-1; d_gene: .; CDR3nt: TGTGCCAGCAGCTTGGACGGGGCTGAAGCTTTCTTT; CDR3aa: CASSLDGAEAFF
v_gene: TRBV5-6; abundance: once; j_gene: TRBJ2-3; d_gene: .; CDR3nt: TGTGCCAGCAGCTTGTTCGTTAATACGCAGTATTTT; CDR3aa: CASSLFVNTQYF
v_gene: TRBV19; abundance: .; j_gene: TRBJ1-2; d_gene: .; CDR3nt: TGTGCCAGTAGTGTCAGGCGGGACATAGCTAACTATGGCTACACCTTC; CDR3aa: CASSVRRDIANYGYTF
v_gene: TRBV28; abundance: .; j_gene: TRBJ1-2; d_gene: .; CDR3nt: TGTGCCAGCAGTTTATTCGGTGGCTACACCTTC; CDR3aa: CASSLFGGYTF
v_gene: TRBV21-1; abundance: .; j_gene: TRBJ2-1; d_gene: .; CDR3nt: TGTGCCAGCAGCGCACCATCGGGAAATGAGCAGTTCTTC; CDR3aa: CASSAPSGNEQFF
v_gene: TRBV6-1; abundance: .; j_gene: TRBJ2-6; d_gene: .; CDR3nt: TGTGCCAGCAGGGAAATGGGAAAAACTGGGGCCAACGTCCTGACTTTC; CDR3aa: CASREMGKTGANVLTF
v_gene: TRBV7-2; abundance: .; j_gene: TRBJ1-5; d_gene: .; CDR3nt: TGTGCCAGCAGCTTAGTGGCGGGTAGGGAACAGCCCCAGCATTTT; CDR3aa: CASSLVAGREQPQHF
v_gene: TRBV19; abundance: .; j_gene: TRBJ2-6; d_gene: .; CDR3nt: TGTGCCTCGGTGGCTTCGGCTGGGGCCAACGTCCTGACTTTC; CDR3aa: CASVASAGANVLTF
v_gene: TRBV27; abundance: .; j_gene: TRBJ1-6; d_gene: .; CDR3nt: TGTGCCAGCAGTTTAGGGTACGGGAATTCACCCCTCCACTTT; CDR3aa: CASSLGYGNSPLHF
v_gene: TRBV4-2; abundance: .; j_gene: TRBJ2-3; d_gene: TRBD2; CDR3nt: TGTGCCAGCAGCGCTTTTCTAGCGGGGGGCCTTACAAGCACAGATACGCAGTATTTT; CDR3aa: CASSAFLAGGLTSTDTQYF
v_gene: TRBV6-5; abundance: .; j_gene: TRBJ2-7; d_gene: .; CDR3nt: TGTGCCAGCACCTGGACAGCATCCTACGAGCAGTACTTC; CDR3aa: CASTWTASYEQYF
v_gene: TRBV6-5; abundance: .; j_gene: TRBJ1-2; d_gene: TRBD1; CDR3nt: TGTGCCACCGAGGACAGGGGCGGTGGCTACACCTTC; CDR3aa: CATEDRGGGYTF
v_gene: TRBV5-6; abundance: .; j_gene: TRBJ2-3; d_gene: TRBD1; CDR3nt: TGTGCCAGCAGCATCCGGACAGGAAGCACAGATACGCAGTATTTT; CDR3aa: CASSIRTGSTDTQYF
v_gene: TRBV2; abundance: .; j_gene: TRBJ2-2; d_gene: .; CDR3nt: TGTGCCAGCATTGGCGGGGTGAACACCGGGGAGCTGTTTTTT; CDR3aa: CASIGGVNTGELFF
v_gene: TRBV11-3; abundance: .; j_gene: TRBJ2-5; d_gene: .; CDR3nt: TGTGCCAGCAGCGGGGCAGGGCAGGGGACCCAGTACTTC; CDR3aa: CASSGAGQGTQYF
v_gene: TRBV6-6; abundance: .; j_gene: TRBJ2-1; d_gene: TRBD2; CDR3nt: TGTGCCAGCAGTTACTCCCCCGGCGAGGGAGGGGAGCAGTTCTTC; CDR3aa: CASSYSPGEGGEQFF
v_gene: TRBV19; abundance: .; j_gene: TRBJ1-2; d_gene: .; CDR3nt: TGTGCCAGTAGTCGGGGGGCGCTCGACTATGGCTACACCTTC; CDR3aa: CASSRGALDYGYTF
v_gene: TRBV10-1; abundance: .; j_gene: TRBJ2-3; d_gene: TRBD2; CDR3nt: TGCGCCAGCCCTCTGGGCGGGGGGGCGGAGGATACGCAGTATTTT; CDR3aa: CASPLGGGAEDTQYF
v_gene: TRBV4-3; abundance: .; j_gene: TRBJ2-6; d_gene: .; CDR3nt: TGCGCCAGCAGAAGGTCCGGGGCCAACGTCCTGACTTTC; CDR3aa: CASRRSGANVLTF
v_gene: TRBV7-9; abundance: .; j_gene: TRBJ2-5; d_gene: TRBD1; CDR3nt: TGTGCCAGCAGCCCCCTGGTTGGACAGGGGGAGACCCAGTACTTC; CDR3aa: CASSPLVGQGETQYF
v_gene: TRBV4-1; abundance: once; j_gene: TRBJ1-5; d_gene: .; CDR3nt: TGCGCCAGCAGCCAAGATAGCTATCAGCCCCAGCATTTT; CDR3aa: CASSQDSYQPQHF
v_gene: TRBV6-5; abundance: .; j_gene: TRBJ1-6; d_gene: .; CDR3nt: TGTGCCAGCAGGAAAACTCAGGAAAGTAATTCACCCCTCCACTTT; CDR3aa: CASRKTQESNSPLHF
v_gene: TRBV6-6; abundance: .; j_gene: TRBJ2-1; d_gene: .; CDR3nt: TGTGCCAGCAGTTACGGCCGAGTTGAATACAATGAGCAGTTCTTC; CDR3aa: CASSYGRVEYNEQFF
v_gene: TRBV18; abundance: .; j_gene: TRBJ1-6; d_gene: .; CDR3nt: TGTGCCAGCTCCCCACCTGAGGGGAATTCACCCCTCCACTTT; CDR3aa: CASSPPEGNSPLHF
v_gene: TRBV5-1; abundance: .; j_gene: TRBJ2-2; d_gene: .; CDR3nt: TGCGCCAGCAGCTTGGGGAACCCCGGGGAGCTGTTTTTT; CDR3aa: CASSLGNPGELFF
v_gene: TRBV6-5; abundance: .; j_gene: TRBJ1-3; d_gene: .; CDR3nt: TGTGCCAGCAGCCCCAGGCGGTCTGGAAACACCATATATTTT; CDR3aa: CASSPRRSGNTIYF
v_gene: TRBV20-1; abundance: .; j_gene: TRBJ2-3; d_gene: .; CDR3nt: TGCAGTGCTGCAGGCACAGATACGCAGTATTTT; CDR3aa: CSAAGTDTQYF
v_gene: TRBV7-9; abundance: few; j_gene: TRBJ1-6; d_gene: .; CDR3nt: TGTGCCAGCAGCCCTAGCGGGGGGCAGGGTTCACCCCTCCACTTT; CDR3aa: CASSPSGGQGSPLHF
v_gene: TRBV2; abundance: once; j_gene: TRBJ1-5; d_gene: .; CDR3nt: TGTGCCAGCAGTGTGGCATCGAATCAGCCCCAGCATTTT; CDR3aa: CASSVASNQPQHF
v_gene: TRBV10-1; abundance: .; j_gene: TRBJ1-1; d_gene: TRBD1; CDR3nt: TGCGCCAGCAGTGAGTGGCAGGGGGGAACCCCTCCCCTTACCACGACGATGAACACTGAAGCTTTCTTT; CDR3aa: CASSEWQGGTPPLTTTMNTEAFF
v_gene: TRBV2; abundance: .; j_gene: TRBJ1-6; d_gene: .; CDR3nt: TGTGCCAGCAGTCCCGGGCCCAGTTCACCCCTCCACTTT; CDR3aa: CASSPGPSSPLHF
v_gene: TRBV6-1; abundance: .; j_gene: TRBJ2-7; d_gene: .; CDR3nt: TGTGCCAGCAGTTGCGACTACTCCTACGAGCAGTACTTC; CDR3aa: CASSCDYSYEQYF
v_gene: TRBV7-6; abundance: few; j_gene: TRBJ2-3; d_gene: .; CDR3nt: TGTGCCAGCAGCTTAGCCACAGATACGCAGTATTTT; CDR3aa: CASSLATDTQYF
v_gene: TRBV5-4; abundance: .; j_gene: TRBJ1-4; d_gene: .; CDR3nt: TGTGCCAGCAGCTTGGGTCGACAGAGCGGGGAAAAACTGTTTTTT; CDR3aa: CASSLGRQSGEKLFF
v_gene: TRBV2; abundance: .; j_gene: TRBJ2-7; d_gene: TRBD1; CDR3nt: TGTGCCAGCAGTGAAGTAGCAGGGGGTGGCTACGAGCAGTACTTC; CDR3aa: CASSEVAGGGYEQYF
v_gene: TRBV19; abundance: .; j_gene: TRBJ2-3; d_gene: .; CDR3nt: TGTGCCAGTGTCCTGAGGAGAATCACAGATACGCAGTATTTT; CDR3aa: CASVLRRITDTQYF
v_gene: TRBV15; abundance: .; j_gene: TRBJ1-2; d_gene: .; CDR3nt: TGTGCCACCAGCAGAGATGAGACCTTCTATGGCTACACCTTC; CDR3aa: CATSRDETFYGYTF
v_gene: TRBV19; abundance: .; j_gene: TRBJ1-6; d_gene: TRBD1; CDR3nt: TGTGCCACCCGCCAACAGGGGGCAGGGAATTCACCCCTCCACTTT; CDR3aa: CATRQQGAGNSPLHF
v_gene: TRBV15; abundance: once; j_gene: TRBJ1-6; d_gene: .; CDR3nt: TGTGCCACCAGCAGAGGGAGGAGCTCCTATAATTCACCCCTCCACTTT; CDR3aa: CATSRGRSSYNSPLHF
v_gene: TRBV7-9; abundance: .; j_gene: TRBJ1-1; d_gene: .; CDR3nt: TGTGCCAGCAGCATGGAGGGGGAAGCTTTCTTT; CDR3aa: CASSMEGEAFF
v_gene: TRBV10-1; abundance: .; j_gene: TRBJ2-2; d_gene: .; CDR3nt: TGCGCCAGCAGTGACATTGGAGACGGGAACACCGGGGAGCTGTTTTTT; CDR3aa: CASSDIGDGNTGELFF